What follows are 30 T cell receptor beta chains derived from one specimen sequenced in a study of blood T cell repertoires in COVID-19. Clones were read by immunoSEQ multiplex PCR, and TCRdb kept only the in-frame ones, dropping some. The repertoire holds some 260,000 clones, with more than 65% as singletons. Sequenced material: peripheral blood. Receptor source: a woman aged 40 to 50 with active or convalescent COVID-19.

The chain combines TRBV2 with TRBJ1-3; TRBD1 matches at 10 bases. V dropped 6 bases and J dropped 4; count of bases not matched to a gene: 3. This CDR3 has 14 residues. Germline V gene sequence: CDR1 SNHLY, CDR2 FYNNEI. The CDR3 protein is CASSDRGLGNTIYF. DNA for the CDR3: TGTGCCAGCAGCGACAGGGGGCTAGGAAACACCATATATTTT.

The rearrangement joins TRBV11-2 to TRBJ2-5; 11 nucleotides line up with TRBD2. Germline V gives CDR1 SGHAT, CDR2 FQNNGV. The V segment lost 4 bases and the J segment 5 bases; nucleotides outside the gene matches: 9. The CDR3 is 16 residues long. The CDR3 reads CASSSLAGGRGETQYF. In nucleotides, the CDR3 is TGTGCCAGCAGCTCGTTAGCGGGGGGGCGAGGGGAGACCCAGTACTTC.

V is TRBV2 and J is TRBJ1-2; 10 nucleotides line up with TRBD1. The V gene's germline CDR1 is SNHLY and CDR2 FYNNEI. The CDR3 length is 14 residues. V trimming: 4 bases; J trimming: 6 bases; junction bases outside the gene matches: 5. In nucleotides, the CDR3 is TGTGCCAGCAGTGTACTGGACAGGGGGGATGGCTACACCTTC. Encoded protein: CASSVLDRGDGYTF.

The V call is TRBV5-1, the J call TRBJ2-3; D is uncertain. This CDR3 region has 13 residues. Germline V lookup: CDR1 SGHRS, CDR2 YFSETQ. V shed 3 bases and J shed 2 bases, with 7 bases lying between them. CDR3 protein: CASSSSNTDTQYF. CDR3 in DNA: TGCGCCAGCAGCTCAAGCAACACAGATACGCAGTATTTT. The whole variable domain, filled in from reference TRBV5-1 and TRBJ2-3, reads KAGVTQTPRYLIKTRGQQVTLSCSPISGHRSVSWYQQTPGQGLQFLFEYFSETQRNKGNFPGRFSGRQFSNSRSEMNVSTLELGDSALYLCASSSSNTDTQYFGPGTRLTVL.

The chain has TRBV19 and TRBJ2-1; 7 positions agree with TRBD1. The germline CDR1 and CDR2 sequences are LNHDA and SQIVND (reference sequence). V was clipped by 5 bases and J by 1 base; unmatched bases: 5. The CDR3 totals 15 residues. The CDR3 is CASSARGSSYNEQFF. In DNA, the CDR3 is TGTGCCAGTAGTGCCAGGGGGTCGTCCTACAATGAGCAGTTCTTC.

The chain employs TRBV15 and TRBJ1-3, with TRBD1 matching over 8 bases. V shed 0 bases, J shed 2 bases, and the junction held 6 bases outside the gene matches. The CDR3 has 17 amino acids. Per the germline V gene, CDR1 is LNHNV and CDR2 is YYDKDF (reference sequence). CDR3 loop: CATSRDNPGGPGNTIYF. The CDR3 DNA reads TGTGCCACCAGCAGAGATAATCCAGGGGGCCCTGGAAACACCATATATTTT.

This clone has only a few counts. The genes are TRBV4-1 and TRBJ2-3; TRBD2 matches at 9 bases. V lost 0 bases to trimming and J lost 8 bases; unmatched junction nucleotides: 12. The CDR3 runs to 17 residues. Germline V lookup: CDR1 MGHRA, CDR2 YSYEKL. Here the CDR3 reads CASSQELAGNIPRTQYF. CDR3 coding DNA: TGCGCCAGCAGCCAAGAACTAGCGGGCAATATCCCTCGTACGCAGTATTTT.

This clone was seen only a few times. The J gene is TRBJ1-1, the V gene TRBV28; TRBD1 matches 9 bases. The V and J ends lost 6 bases and 6 bases, in that order; junction bases with no gene match: 8. Germline loops: CDR1 MDHEN, CDR2 SYDVKM. The CDR3 covers 14 residues. CDR3 DNA sequence: TGTGCCAGCAGCTCCCCACAGGGGGCGCCTGAAGCTTTCTTT. Translating it yields CASSSPQGAPEAFF.

This chain links TRBV5-1 with TRBJ2-1; 15 bases agree with TRBD2. Losses at the gene ends were 3 bases for V and 8 bases for J; bases not matched to a gene: 3. This CDR3 comprises 15 residues. From germline, CDR1 is SGHRS and CDR2 YFSETQ. The CDR3 sequence is CASSWTSGGVYEQFF. In DNA, the CDR3 is TGCGCCAGCAGCTGGACTAGCGGGGGGGTGTATGAGCAGTTCTTC.

The chain couples TRBV10-1 to TRBJ2-2; 9 bases map to TRBD1. V trimming: 5 bases; J trimming: 4 bases; junction bases outside the gene matches: 5. The CDR3 is made up of 15 amino acids. Looked up from germline, CDR1 is WNHNN and CDR2 is SYGVQD (reference sequence). The CDR3 spells CASSTGTGPTGELFF. The DNA for the CDR3 is TGCGCCAGCAGTACCGGGACAGGGCCCACCGGGGAGCTGTTTTTT.

The rearrangement uses TRBV6-5 and TRBJ2-7; TRBD1 agrees at 9 bases. This CDR3 spans 14 amino acids. Looked up from germline, CDR1 is MNHEY and CDR2 is SVGAGI. The trim removed 6 bases at V and 5 bases at J, leaving 8 bases unmatched. CDR3 protein: CASRGTGSDHEQYF. For the CDR3, the DNA is TGTGCCAGCAGAGGGACAGGGAGCGACCACGAGCAGTACTTC.

As to this clone: In the same sample, other DNA sequences code for this CDR3. V usage is TRBV7-9 and J usage is TRBJ1-1, with D unresolved. The CDR3 contains 13 residues. Trimming cost V 1 base and J 1 base, with 4 bases left between them. The germline V gene encodes CDR1 SEHNR and CDR2 FQNEAQ (reference sequence). CDR3 nucleotide sequence: TGTGCCAGCAGCTTAGGAGCGAACACTGAAGCTTTCTTT. Its translation is CASSLGANTEAFF.

J is TRBJ2-3 and V is TRBV11-3; the match to TRBD1 covers 8 bases. The V and J ends lost 5 bases and 2 bases, in that order; junction bases with no gene match: 3. From germline, CDR1 is SGHNT and CDR2 YENEEA. This CDR3 is 14 amino acids long. Here the CDR3 DNA reads TGTGCCAGCAGCCAGGGGGCCCTCACAGATACGCAGTATTTT. It is translated as CASSQGALTDTQYF.

The gene calls are TRBV10-3 and TRBJ2-7; TRBD2 agrees at 11 bases. Germline trimming cut 0 bases from V and 4 bases from J; bases unmatched to any gene: 2. The CDR3 consists of 15 residues. Germline values: CDR1 ENHRY, CDR2 SYGVKD. CDR3 loop: CAISESLAGGYEQYF. Written as DNA, the CDR3 is TGTGCCATCAGTGAGTCCCTAGCGGGGGGATACGAGCAGTACTTC.

This clone was observed once. The sample holds other DNA sequences that translate to the same CDR3. This rearrangement joins TRBV3-1 (or the pseudogene TRBV3-2) to TRBJ2-3; D is undetermined. In germline, CDR1 is LGHDT, CDR2 YNNKEL (reference sequence). The CDR3 extends over 15 amino acids. V lost 1 base and J 0 bases, leaving 8 bases between the germline ends. CDR3 loop: CASSQATPSTDTQYF. The DNA of the CDR3 is TGTGCCAGCAGCCAAGCAACTCCTAGCACAGATACGCAGTATTTT.

The V call is TRBV6-5, the J call TRBJ2-1; 7 bases line up with TRBD1. Germline assignment: CDR1 MNHEY and CDR2 SVGAGI. V lost 10 bases, J lost 11 bases, and 8 bases stayed unmatched. This CDR3 is built from 11 residues. Here the CDR3 reads CATIGQAKQFF. CDR3 nucleotide sequence: TGTGCCACCATCGGACAGGCGAAGCAGTTCTTC.

The J gene is TRBJ1-6, the V gene TRBV10-3, with a weak D call TRBD1 (6 bases). Germline CDR1 is ENHRY and CDR2 is SYGVKD. This CDR3 has 17 amino acids. Trimming took 0 bases from V and 9 from J, leaving 18 bases between them. CDR3 protein: CAISESWVNREGSPLHF. CDR3 nucleotide sequence: TGTGCCATCAGTGAGTCCTGGGTGAACAGGGAAGGTTCACCCCTCCACTTT.

This clone turned up a few times. This sequence joins TRBV4-1 and TRBJ1-1, with a weak D call TRBD1 (5 bases). In germline, CDR1 is MGHRA, CDR2 YSYEKL. V was pared by 4 bases and J by 6 bases, with 21 bases between. The length of the CDR3 is 16 residues. This CDR3 reads CASSPSPGGSRSEAFF. DNA for the CDR3: TGCGCCAGCAGCCCCTCCCCCGGGGGATCAAGGTCTGAAGCTTTCTTT.

This clone was counted ten times or more. This chain links TRBV7-9 with TRBJ2-5, with 7 bases lining up with TRBD1. The CDR3 consists of 14 residues. Germline CDR1 reads SEHNR; CDR2 reads FQNEAQ (reference sequence). Germline trimming cut 0 bases from V and 6 bases from J; bases unmatched to any gene: 4. The CDR3 region has the DNA TGTGCCAGCAGCTTAGCGCAGGGGGTAAAGACCCAGTACTTC. It specifies CASSLAQGVKTQYF.

This clone was observed once. The chain couples TRBV12-3 or TRBV12-4 to TRBJ1-5; no clear D gene. Trimming pared 6 bases from V and 4 bases from J, leaving 10 bases between. CDR3 length: 13 amino acids. The CDR3 protein is CASSRQVNQPQHF. In DNA form, the CDR3 reads TGTGCCAGCAGCCGGCAGGTAAATCAGCCCCAGCATTTT.

This clone was seen many times. The genes are TRBV6-1 and TRBJ2-2; maybe TRBD2 (6 bases). In germline, CDR1 is MNHNS, CDR2 SASEGT. The V gene lost 3 bases and the J gene lost 1 base, with 9 bases spanning the gap. This CDR3 region has 15 residues. This CDR3 is CASSELSGNTGELFF. Here the CDR3 DNA reads TGTGCCAGCAGTGAGCTTAGCGGGAACACCGGGGAGCTGTTTTTT.

In DNA form, the CDR3 reads TGTGCCAGCAGCTTAGCTGTGACAGTGGGGACTGAAGCTTTCTTT. It codes for CASSLAVTVGTEAFF. This chain links TRBV11-2 with TRBJ1-1; D perhaps matches TRBD1 (5 bases). V was trimmed by 1 base and J by 5 bases, leaving 14 bases between them. The CDR3 loop spans 15 amino acids. From germline, CDR1 is SGHAT and CDR2 FQNNGV.

The CDR3 DNA is TGTGCCTGGAGTGTTCAGGGGGTTAATTACGAGCAGTACGTC. Its translation: CAWSVQGVNYEQYV. The chain combines TRBV30 with TRBJ2-7; 7 nucleotides align to TRBD1. This CDR3 is 14 amino acids long. The germline CDR1 and CDR2 sequences are GTSNPN and SVGIG (reference sequence). V was clipped by 0 bases and J by 4 bases; unmatched bases: 6.

The chain links TRBV6-6 to TRBJ1-5, with TRBD1 matching 9 bases. In germline, CDR1 is MNHNY, CDR2 SVGAGI (reference sequence). V was pared by 6 bases and J by 6 bases, with 6 bases of the junction left unmatched. The CDR3 sequence is 14 residues long. CDR3 residues: CASRRTGDGQPQHF. In nucleotides, the CDR3 is TGTGCCAGCAGGCGGACAGGGGATGGTCAGCCCCAGCATTTT.

The chain employs TRBV7-9 and TRBJ1-2; TRBD1 matches 9 bases. Unmatched junction bases numbered 7, after V lost 1 base and J lost 10 bases. This CDR3 has 14 residues. Germline CDR1 is SEHNR and CDR2 is FQNEAQ (reference sequence). CDR3: CASSLGGTGRDYTF. The CDR3 bases are TGTGCCAGCAGCTTAGGCGGGACAGGGAGGGACTACACCTTC.

In regard to this clone: This may be a read error: a much more frequent sequence differs by one nucleotide. Other DNA sequences in the same sample also yield this CDR3. The chain carries TRBV5-4 and TRBJ1-2; D remains unclear. The CDR3 is made up of 13 amino acids. Germline CDR1 and CDR2: SGHNT and YYREEE (reference sequence). V was cut by 0 bases and J by 2 bases, with 5 bases left in between. The CDR3 nucleotides are TGTGCCAGCAGCTTGGTACAAAACTATGGCTACACCTTC. Translated: CASSLVQNYGYTF.

This clone came up many times. The chain has TRBV11-2 and TRBJ1-1, with D possibly TRBD1 on 6 matching bases. The V end was cut by 5 bases, the J end by 4 bases, with 17 bases between. CDR1 is SGHAT, CDR2 FQNNGV, per germline. This CDR3 contains 15 residues. CDR3 region: CASSPSLGRGTEAFF. CDR3 sequence (DNA): TGTGCCAGCAGCCCAAGCCTGGGCAGGGGCACTGAAGCTTTCTTT. The entire variable domain, with the rest obtained from reference TRBV11-2 and TRBJ1-1, is as follows: EAGVAQSPRYKIIEKRQSVAFWCNPISGHATLYWYQQILGQGPKLLIQFQNNGVVDDSQLPKDRFSAERLKGVDSTLKIQPAKLEDSAVYLCASSPSLGRGTEAFFGQGTRLTVV.

A remark on this clone: Other DNA sequences in this specimen translate into the identical CDR3. This chain links TRBV6-5 with TRBJ1-5, with D hard to call. The CDR3 spans 13 residues. V dropped 7 bases and J dropped 6 bases, with 13 bases sitting between them. Germline lookup yields CDR1 MNHEY and CDR2 SVGAGI. The CDR3 DNA reads as TGTGCCAGCACCAAAGGAGGGCTTCAGCCCCAGCATTTT. Its translation is CASTKGGLQPQHF.

This clone turned up a few times. In DNA, the CDR3 is TGTGCCAGCAGCACCGGGTCTCACTATGGCTACACCTTC. It encodes CASSTGSHYGYTF. The chain has TRBV11-2 and TRBJ1-2, with D hard to call. CDR1 is SGHAT, CDR2 FQNNGV, per germline. The germline V and J ends were trimmed by 5 bases and 3 bases, with 10 bases remaining between them. The CDR3 length is 13 residues.

The rearrangement joins TRBV28 to TRBJ1-1; 9 nucleotides align to TRBD1. The junction had 7 bases not matched to a gene; V was cut back by 1 base and J by 1 base. The CDR3 is 17 amino acids. The germline V gene encodes CDR1 MDHEN and CDR2 SYDVKM. CDR3 region: CASSLYGTGMENTEAFF. The CDR3 DNA follows: TGTGCCAGCAGTTTATATGGGACAGGGATGGAGAACACTGAAGCTTTCTTT.